Below are 13 T cell receptor beta chains sequenced from a single sample in a study of response to subunit inactivated influenza vaccine. Each CDR3 protein gets one entry after TCRdb re-called the RT-PCR reads with MiXCR. The sample includes about 170,000 distinct CDR3 sequences, about 12% of them seen just once. This same sample was also taken into another study, of T cells expressing NK-cell markers. That investigation notes: For TCR beta, cDNA was produced by 5'RACE template switching with UMIs.

Sequenced here: CD8+ T cells sorted from PBMCs, sampled 12 days after vaccination. All receptors derive from a man aged 50 to 59 who received an inactivated influenza vaccine.

The rearrangement uses TRBV28 and TRBJ2-7, with a tentative D call TRBD2 (5 bases). The CDR3 runs to 15 residues. The V end was cut by 1 base, the J end by 3 bases, with 13 bases between. CDR1 and CDR2 from the germline V gene are MDHEN and SYDVKM. The CDR3: CASSLFRGFYYEQYF. The CDR3, as DNA: TGTGCCAGCAGTTTATTTCGCGGGTTCTACTACGAGCAGTACTTC.

This clonotype was seen only a few times. The genes are TRBV4-3 and TRBJ1-2, with D hard to call. The CDR3 is 14 amino acids. Germline CDR1 and CDR2: LGHNA and YSLEER. V was trimmed by 3 bases and J by 1 base, leaving 9 bases between them. The CDR3 reads CASSQEKYNYGYTF. DNA for the CDR3: TGCGCCAGCAGCCAGGAGAAGTATAACTATGGCTACACCTTC.

This chain links TRBV28 with TRBJ2-1; D gene unclear. V lost 5 bases, J lost 8 bases, and 7 bases lay in between. CDR1 and CDR2 (germline): MDHEN, SYDVKM. The CDR3 extends over 11 amino acids. This CDR3 reads CASSTSDEQFF. Written as DNA, the CDR3 is TGTGCCAGCAGTACCTCTGATGAGCAGTTCTTC.

This clonotype was observed once. One junction end does not reproduce the germline sequence, and a read error may be involved. The rearrangement links TRBV4-3 to TRBJ2-1; 12 positions match TRBD2. This CDR3 comprises 15 residues. CDR1 is LGHNA, CDR2 YSLEER, per germline. The CDR3 here is CTSSQRLAGGDEQFF. The CDR3 nucleotides are TGCACCAGCAGCCAAAGGCTAGCGGGAGGGGATGAGCAGTTCTTC.

This clonotype came up a few times. This chain connects TRBV7-9 to TRBJ2-1, with 7 bases that match TRBD1. This CDR3 region has 13 residues. J gave up 8 bases and V 4 bases, and 5 bases lay outside the gene matches. Germline V gene sequence: CDR1 SEHNR, CDR2 FQNEAQ (reference sequence). The CDR3 reads CASSSSGQDEQFF. The CDR3 nucleotides are TGTGCCAGCAGCTCTTCAGGACAGGATGAGCAGTTCTTC.

This clonotype was counted only a few times. This CDR3 reads CASSSLAGVGETQYF. The CDR3 DNA reads as TGTGCCAGCAGCTCCTTAGCGGGAGTCGGAGAGACCCAGTACTTC. The chain carries TRBV7-8 and TRBJ2-5; 9 bases are a match to TRBD2. Per the germline V gene, CDR1 is SGHVS and CDR2 is FQNEAQ. V trimming: 4 bases; J trimming: 4 bases; junction bases outside the gene matches: 7. The length of the CDR3 is 15 residues. The full variable domain, with the rest looked up from reference TRBV7-8 and TRBJ2-5, is GAGVSQSPRYKVAKRGQDVALRCDPISGHVSLFWYQQALGQGPEFLTYFQNEAQLDKSGLPSDRFFAERPEGSVSTLKIQRTQQEDSAVYLCASSSLAGVGETQYFGPGTRLLVL.

This clonotype was counted a few times. The rearrangement uses TRBV9 and TRBJ2-1; tentative D call: TRBD2 (5 bases). Trimming cost V 4 bases and J 7 bases, with 12 bases left between them. CDR3 length: 13 residues. CDR1 and CDR2 (germline): SGDLS, YYNGEE. CDR3 amino acids: CASSLDPGNEQFF. In DNA, the CDR3 is TGTGCCAGCAGCCTAGATCCGGGGAATGAGCAGTTCTTC.

In its sample, this clonotype was seen a few times. The V and J genes are TRBV6-2 or TRBV6-3 and TRBJ2-7; D is possibly TRBD1 or TRBD2 (5 bases each). There are 15 residues in the CDR3. CDR1 and CDR2 from the germline V gene are MNHEY and SVGEGT. V lost 0 bases, J lost 6 bases, and 15 bases lay in between. CDR3 DNA sequence: TGTGCCAGCAGTTACTCGAAAAGTGTCGGGACCGAGCAGTACTTC. Its protein is CASSYSKSVGTEQYF.

This clonotype was seen only a few times. The chain carries TRBV4-1 and TRBJ2-2, with D possibly being TRBD1 (6 bases). V was clipped by 3 bases and J by 6 bases, with 11 bases between them. Germline values: CDR1 MGHRA, CDR2 YSYEKL. The CDR3 extends over 14 amino acids. CDR3 nucleotides: TGCGCCAGCAGCCACCGACAGGCTCCCGGGGAGCTGTTTTTT. This codes for CASSHRQAPGELFF.

The table lists this clonotype with a few counts. The J gene is TRBJ2-3, the V gene TRBV18, with TRBD2 matching 7 bases. The germline V gene encodes CDR1 KGHSH and CDR2 LQKENI. Trimming removed 0 bases from V and 3 bases from J; junction bases left unmatched: 0. This CDR3 region has 14 residues. The CDR3 region is CASSPPGGTDTQYF. The CDR3 nucleotides read TGTGCCAGCTCACCACCGGGAGGGACAGATACGCAGTATTTT.

There are a few counts of this clonotype. The chain uses TRBV29-1 and TRBJ1-4, with a tentative D call TRBD1 (6 bases). Germline V gene data show CDR1 as SQVTM and CDR2 as ANQGSEA. V shed 7 bases and J shed 0 bases, with 21 bases lying between them. The CDR3 totals 17 residues. The CDR3 region has the DNA TGCAGCGCCAAGGGGGAGAAGGTGGAGGCAACTAATGAAAAACTGTTTTTT. It is translated as CSAKGEKVEATNEKLFF.

This clonotype was counted only a few times. The genes are TRBV5-1 and TRBJ2-1; maybe TRBD2 (7 bases). Germline CDR1 SGHRS, CDR2 YFSETQ. The CDR3 runs 14 residues. Between the trimmed V and J ends, which lost 6 bases and 7 bases, there was a span of 17 bases. CDR3 sequence reads: CASTIGGALNEQFF. The CDR3 bases are TGCGCCAGCACCATTGGGGGGGCTCTGAATGAGCAGTTCTTC.

V gene TRBV6-5 combines with J gene TRBJ2-3, with TRBD2 matching over 8 bases. CDR1 MNHEY and CDR2 SVGAGI come from the germline V gene. The CDR3 runs 16 residues. The V and J ends lost 4 bases and 0 bases, in that order; junction bases with no gene match: 6. The CDR3 is CASSWEGLGSTDTQYF. The DNA for the CDR3 is TGTGCCAGCAGTTGGGAGGGACTAGGAAGCACAGATACGCAGTATTTT.